The T cell receptor beta chain described here comes from a study of cytomegalovirus exposure and HLA in healthy donors. This clone is a singleton in its sample. The antigen is undetermined. Trimming shortened V by 5 bases and J by 7 bases, and 17 bases separated the two germline ends. This CDR3 comprises 14 residues. Germline V gene data show CDR1 as KGHSH and CDR2 as LQKENI. PCR primers comprised 60 Vbeta and 13 Jbeta primers. Assay: immunoSEQ multiplex PCR; the TCRdb copy retains only in-frame clones and omits some. The sample consists of over 150,000 clones, roughly 80% of them appearing once. Study-level points and caveats: The sole available immune exposure information was CMV serostatus. What a later analysis reportedly showed was that an Asian-associated ancestry cluster had fewer N-insertions than the approximately 700-donor mean. Testing in vitro showed a few CMV-associated chains specific for CMV antigens.

The TCR originated in a young man in good health and CMV-seronegative. The chain is built from TRBV18 and TRBJ2-5; maybe TRBD1 (6 bases). Sequences were obtained from PBMCs. The CDR3 loop is CASSTEGGRVTQYF. The CDR3 DNA is TGTGCCAGCTCAACTGAAGGGGGTCGCGTGACCCAGTACTTC.